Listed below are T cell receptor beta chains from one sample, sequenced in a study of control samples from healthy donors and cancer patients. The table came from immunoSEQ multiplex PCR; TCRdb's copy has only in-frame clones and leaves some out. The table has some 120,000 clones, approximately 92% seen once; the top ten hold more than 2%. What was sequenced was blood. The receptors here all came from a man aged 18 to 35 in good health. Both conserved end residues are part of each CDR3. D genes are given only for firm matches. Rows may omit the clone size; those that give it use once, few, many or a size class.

cdr3_aa: CASSPTPTGTQFF; cdr3_nt: TGTGCCAGCAGTCCCACCCCTACAGGGACTCAGTTCTTC; v_call: TRBV2; j_call: TRBJ2-1; clone_size: .; d_call: .
cdr3_aa: CASSQEGTGDTGELFF; cdr3_nt: TGTGCCAGCAGCCAGGAAGGGACAGGGGACACCGGGGAGCTGTTTTTT; v_call: TRBV3-1/TRBV3-2; j_call: TRBJ2-2; clone_size: once; d_call: TRBD1
cdr3_aa: CASQELARETQYF; cdr3_nt: TGTGCCAGCCAGGAACTAGCCCGGGAGACCCAGTACTTC; v_call: TRBV28; j_call: TRBJ2-5; clone_size: .; d_call: .
cdr3_aa: CASSQEWDTNYEQYF; cdr3_nt: TGCGCCAGCAGCCAAGAATGGGACACCAACTACGAGCAGTACTTC; v_call: TRBV4-1; j_call: TRBJ2-7; clone_size: .; d_call: .
cdr3_aa: CASRSGGGTDTQYF; cdr3_nt: TGCGCCAGCAGGTCCGGGGGCGGCACAGATACGCAGTATTTT; v_call: TRBV5-1; j_call: TRBJ2-3; clone_size: .; d_call: .
cdr3_aa: CASKGQRNYGYTF; cdr3_nt: TGTGCCAGTAAGGGACAGAGAAACTATGGCTACACCTTC; v_call: TRBV19; j_call: TRBJ1-2; clone_size: once; d_call: TRBD1
cdr3_aa: CSVSRDRASGYTF; cdr3_nt: TGCAGCGTTTCCCGGGACAGAGCGAGTGGCTACACCTTC; v_call: TRBV29-1; j_call: TRBJ1-2; clone_size: once; d_call: TRBD1
cdr3_aa: CAAGKTGSQETQYF; cdr3_nt: TGTGCCGCGGGGAAGACAGGGAGCCAAGAGACCCAGTACTTC; v_call: TRBV11-2; j_call: TRBJ2-5; clone_size: .; d_call: .
cdr3_aa: CASSLRGWFTSQSPNIQYF; cdr3_nt: TGTGCCAGCAGCTTACGGGGTTGGTTTACTAGCCAAAGTCCTAACATTCAGTACTTC; v_call: TRBV7-8; j_call: TRBJ2-4; clone_size: .; d_call: .
cdr3_aa: CASSLRGAQETQYF; cdr3_nt: TGTGCCAGCAGTTTACGAGGGGCACAAGAGACCCAGTACTTC; v_call: TRBV27; j_call: TRBJ2-5; clone_size: .; d_call: .
cdr3_aa: CASSPGTRQETQYF; cdr3_nt: TGCGCCAGCAGCCCCGGGACGCGGCAAGAGACCCAGTACTTC; v_call: TRBV5-1; j_call: TRBJ2-5; clone_size: .; d_call: .
cdr3_aa: CASRGASGGDTDTQYF; cdr3_nt: TGTGCCAGCAGGGGGGCTAGCGGGGGAGACACAGATACGCAGTATTTT; v_call: TRBV7-6; j_call: TRBJ2-3; clone_size: once; d_call: TRBD2
cdr3_aa: CASGNSNQPQHF; cdr3_nt: TGTGCCAGCGGAAATAGCAATCAGCCCCAGCATTTT; v_call: TRBV7-2; j_call: TRBJ1-5; clone_size: .; d_call: .